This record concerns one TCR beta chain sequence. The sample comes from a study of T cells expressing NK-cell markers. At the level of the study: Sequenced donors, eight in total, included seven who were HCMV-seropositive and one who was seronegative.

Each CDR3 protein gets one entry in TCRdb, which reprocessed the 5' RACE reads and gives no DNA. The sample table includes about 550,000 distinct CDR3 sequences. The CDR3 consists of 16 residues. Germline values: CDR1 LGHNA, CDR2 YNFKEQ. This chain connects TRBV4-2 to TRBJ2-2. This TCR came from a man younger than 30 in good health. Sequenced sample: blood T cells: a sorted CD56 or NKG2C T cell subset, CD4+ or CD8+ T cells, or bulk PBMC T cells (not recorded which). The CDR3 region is CASSQAKGANTGELFF.